The 31 T cell receptor beta chains given below trace back to one sample, sequenced in a study of T cell responses to AZD1222 COVID-19 vaccine. Repertoires were generated with immunoSEQ multiplex PCR, while TCRdb's copy carries only in-frame clones and drops some. The sample lists more than 90,000 clones, 85% to 90% seen once, with under 20% in the top ten. The sequences come from peripheral blood, collected 28 days after the second AZD1222 dose. All receptors derive from an adult who received the AZD1222 COVID-19 vaccine.

The chain links TRBV19 to TRBJ2-1; D gene unclear. The CDR3 runs 12 residues. Germline CDR1 LNHDA, CDR2 SQIVND (reference sequence). V lost 4 bases and J 3 bases, leaving 4 bases between the germline ends. The CDR3 DNA is TGTGCCAGTAGTACCAACTACAATGAGCAGTTCTTC. This gives the protein CASSTNYNEQFF.

This chain links TRBV14 with TRBJ2-3; D gene ambiguous. CDR3 size: 12 residues. The V end was cut by 1 base, the J end by 5 bases, with 4 bases between. The germline V gene has CDR1 SGHDN and CDR2 FVKESK. The CDR3 coding sequence is TGTGCCAGCAGCCAAGTCTTAGATACGCAGTATTTT. It codes for CASSQVLDTQYF.

The chain employs TRBV3-1 (or the pseudogene TRBV3-2) and TRBJ2-1; maybe TRBD2 (5 bases). This CDR3 has 15 residues. The germline V and J ends were trimmed by 1 base and 0 bases, with 7 bases remaining between them. CDR1 and CDR2 (germline): LGHDT, YNNKEL (reference sequence). This chain's CDR3 is CASSQVGGSYNEQFF. CDR3 sequence (DNA): TGTGCCAGCAGCCAAGTTGGAGGCTCCTACAATGAGCAGTTCTTC.

The rearrangement joins TRBV10-3 to TRBJ1-6; no firm D call. This CDR3 spans 15 amino acids. Germline V gene lookup returns CDR1 ENHRY and CDR2 SYGVKD. Trimming cost V 4 bases and J 7 bases, with 14 bases left between them. The CDR3 region has the DNA TGTGCCATCAGTGTTGAGAGGCGACTAAATTCACCCCTCCACTTT. The encoded protein is CAISVERRLNSPLHF.

The rearrangement joins TRBV4-3 to TRBJ1-1; D gene ambiguous. The CDR3 is 13 amino acids. The V end was cut by 0 bases, the J end by 3 bases, with 5 bases between. The germline V gene has CDR1 LGHNA and CDR2 YSLEER. As DNA, the CDR3 is TGCGCCAGCAGCCAAGATTCCTACACTGAAGCTTTCTTT. Translating gives CASSQDSYTEAFF.

J is TRBJ1-4 and V is TRBV5-6; D is undetermined. Trimming stripped 4 bases from V and 7 bases from J, with 14 bases between. CDR1 and CDR2 (germline): SGHDT, YYEEEE. This CDR3 has 14 amino acids. The CDR3 protein is CASSPWGGGEKLFF. Here the CDR3 DNA reads TGTGCCAGCAGCCCATGGGGAGGTGGTGAAAAACTGTTTTTT.

V is TRBV10-3 and J is TRBJ1-6; D is uncertain. CDR3 length: 13 residues. Trimming took off 8 bases at V and 4 bases at J, with 9 bases between the two ends. The germline V gene encodes CDR1 ENHRY and CDR2 SYGVKD. The CDR3 sequence is CAIRPDYNSPLHF. CDR3 coding DNA: TGTGCCATCCGGCCAGATTATAATTCACCCCTCCACTTT.

The chain combines TRBV9 with TRBJ1-4; 12 bases agree with TRBD1. The CDR3 runs 17 residues. V shed 3 bases, J shed 6 bases, and the junction held 9 bases outside the gene matches. Germline CDR1 reads SGDLS; CDR2 reads YYNGEE. The CDR3 nucleotides read TGTGCCAGCAGCGCCGGGACAGGGGGCGCGAGTTATGAAAAACTGTTTTTT. It encodes CASSAGTGGASYEKLFF.

This sequence joins TRBV30 and TRBJ2-7; a weak D match, TRBD2 (6 bases). V lost 1 base and J lost 1, with 20 bases in between. CDR1 and CDR2 from the germline V gene are GTSNPN and SVGIG (reference sequence). CDR3 size: 17 residues. The CDR3 loop reads CAWSAKTGTGLSYEQYF. The DNA of the CDR3 is TGTGCCTGGAGTGCAAAAACCGGGACTGGGCTTTCCTACGAGCAGTACTTC.

The genes are TRBV9 and TRBJ2-1; TRBD2 agrees at 9 bases. This CDR3 has 15 residues. V lost 0 bases, J lost 7 bases, and 5 bases stayed unmatched. Per germline, CDR1 SGDLS and CDR2 YYNGEE. The CDR3 DNA is TGTGCCAGCAGCGTAGCAGCGGGGGGCGAGAATGAGCAGTTCTTC. This gives the protein CASSVAAGGENEQFF.

In the case of this clone: At one boundary the junction diverges from the germline segment, which might be a read error. For the CDR3, the DNA is TGCGCCAGCAGCCAAGGAAGGTTCAGCAGTCAGCCCCAGCATTTT. Translating it yields CASSQGRFSSQPQHF. The chain combines TRBV4-3 with TRBJ1-5; D ambiguous. CDR3 size: 15 residues. Germline values: CDR1 LGHNA, CDR2 YSLEER.

This clone was recorded a few times. J is TRBJ1-3 and V is TRBV2; D is undetermined. The CDR3 is 11 amino acids. Trimming took off 7 bases at V and 4 bases at J, with 5 bases between the two ends. The V gene's germline CDR1 is SNHLY and CDR2 FYNNEI. Written as DNA, the CDR3 is TGTGCCAGCATATTAGGAAACACCATATATTTT. Translated, it gives CASILGNTIYF.

Written as DNA, the CDR3 is TGTGCCAGCTCACCGGGACAGACTAGCTATGGCTACACCTTC. This encodes CASSPGQTSYGYTF. The chain has TRBV18 and TRBJ1-2, with 7 positions matching TRBD1. Trimming removed 3 bases from V and 4 bases from J; junction bases left unmatched: 5. CDR3 length equals 14 residues. Germline V gene sequence: CDR1 KGHSH, CDR2 LQKENI.

This chain links TRBV6-5 with TRBJ1-6; 8 positions match TRBD1. Germline V gives CDR1 MNHEY, CDR2 SVGAGI. This CDR3 contains 14 residues. Trimming cost V 4 bases and J 14 bases; bases outside gene matches: 10. As DNA, the CDR3 is TGTGCCAGCAGTTCTCCGGGACAGGCTGTTACCCTCCACTTT. Translating gives CASSSPGQAVTLHF.

The V gene is TRBV5-4, the J gene TRBJ2-3, with 9 bases that match TRBD2. Germline trimming cut 2 bases from V and 4 bases from J; bases unmatched to any gene: 2. CDR1 and CDR2 (germline): SGHNT, YYREEE (reference sequence). The CDR3 extends over 14 amino acids. The CDR3 protein is CASSFASGADTQYF. The DNA for the CDR3 is TGTGCCAGCAGCTTTGCTAGCGGGGCAGATACGCAGTATTTT.

V gene TRBV7-9 combines with J gene TRBJ2-7; 12 bases map to TRBD2. The V and J ends lost 5 bases and 2 bases, in that order; junction bases with no gene match: 10. The CDR3 runs to 17 residues. CDR1 and CDR2 from the germline V gene are SEHNR and FQNEAQ (reference sequence). The CDR3 nucleotides are TGTGCCAGCAGCCCCCCGACTAGCGGGGGCCTAACCTACGAGCAGTACTTC. This gives the protein CASSPPTSGGLTYEQYF.

V usage is TRBV7-8 and J usage is TRBJ1-3, with D maybe TRBD1 (5 bases). Germline CDR1 is SGHVS and CDR2 is FQNEAQ. Trimming left V 1 base short and J 0 bases short, with 13 bases between. There are 17 residues in the CDR3. CDR3: CASSLELDSRSGNTIYF. The CDR3, as DNA: TGTGCCAGCAGCTTAGAATTAGACAGTCGCTCTGGAAACACCATATATTTT.

The rearrangement joins TRBV28 to TRBJ1-4, with D possibly TRBD1 on 6 matching bases. The CDR3 runs 16 residues. Trimming left V 3 bases short and J 6 bases short, with 17 bases between. Germline values: CDR1 MDHEN, CDR2 SYDVKM. CDR3 coding DNA: TGTGCCAGCAGTTTGGCTGGGGGCGGGATGCATGAAAAACTGTTTTTT. Translating it yields CASSLAGGGMHEKLFF.

The chain employs TRBV5-1 and TRBJ2-1, with 14 bases matching TRBD2. The J segment lost 6 bases and the V segment lost 7 bases, leaving 12 bases of the junction unmatched. The germline gives CDR1 SGHRS, CDR2 YFSETQ. This CDR3 comprises 17 residues. The CDR3, as DNA: TGCGCCAGCGTACCCGGGACTAGCGGGAGTCTAGTCAATGAGCAGTTCTTC. Amino acid sequence: CASVPGTSGSLVNEQFF.

This clone has more than one count but fewer than ten. The chain links TRBV28 to TRBJ2-7; TRBD2 agrees at 10 bases. The V and J ends lost 6 bases and 2 bases, in that order; junction bases with no gene match: 4. The CDR3 is made up of 14 amino acids. Germline CDR1 and CDR2: MDHEN and SYDVKM. The CDR3: CASSSSGRAYEQYF. The CDR3 DNA follows: TGTGCCAGCAGCTCCAGCGGGAGGGCCTACGAGCAGTACTTC.

The chain employs TRBV28 and TRBJ1-2; 9 bases line up with TRBD1. The length of the CDR3 is 13 residues. After removal of 11 bases from V and 4 bases from J, the junction contained 8 bases not matched to a gene. Germline V gene sequence: CDR1 MDHEN, CDR2 SYDVKM. The CDR3 here is CAVSRTGAYGYTF. In DNA form, the CDR3 reads TGTGCCGTTTCTAGGACAGGGGCCTATGGCTACACCTTC.

The gene calls are TRBV10-3 and TRBJ1-2; D remains unclear. This CDR3 comprises 15 residues. The V gene lost 0 bases and the J gene lost 8 bases, with 16 bases spanning the gap. Per the germline V gene, CDR1 is ENHRY and CDR2 is SYGVKD. The CDR3 nucleotides are TGTGCCATCAGTGAGTCTTCTTCGGTCCAGTCAGGCTACACCTTC. This codes for CAISESSSVQSGYTF.

The chain is built from TRBV11-2 and TRBJ2-5, with TRBD1 as a possible D gene (5 bases). The CDR3 totals 13 residues. The germline gives CDR1 SGHAT, CDR2 FQNNGV. V was pared by 6 bases and J by 4 bases, with 12 bases between. DNA of the CDR3: TGTGCCAGCAGTTACGTTAGGGGAGAGACCCAGTACTTC. This gives the protein CASSYVRGETQYF.

V usage is TRBV5-5 and J usage is TRBJ1-5; D is possibly TRBD1 (6 bases). The CDR3 loop spans 14 amino acids. Trimming pared 4 bases from V and 2 bases from J, leaving 10 bases between. CDR1 is SGHKS, CDR2 YYEKEE, per germline (reference sequence). In DNA form, the CDR3 reads TGTGCCAGCAGCGACGAGGGGGGCAATCAGCCCCAGCATTTT. It yields the protein CASSDEGGNQPQHF.

The chain links TRBV29-1 to TRBJ2-7, with D perhaps assigned TRBD1 or TRBD2 (5 bases each). The germline V gene encodes CDR1 SQVTM and CDR2 ANQGSEA. The CDR3 has 13 amino acids. V was cut by 6 bases and J by 2 bases, with 14 bases left in between. CDR3 loop: CSVEQEAPYEQYF. The CDR3 region has the DNA TGCAGCGTGGAACAGGAGGCGCCCTACGAGCAGTACTTC.

V and J are TRBV5-6 and TRBJ2-3, with 7 bases identical to TRBD2. The CDR3 has 13 residues. Trimming removed 6 bases from V and 1 base from J; junction bases left unmatched: 2. In germline, CDR1 is SGHDT, CDR2 YYEEEE. The CDR3 region has the DNA TGTGCCAGCACTACTAGCGGCACAGATACGCAGTATTTT. It is translated as CASTTSGTDTQYF.

The gene calls are TRBV9 and TRBJ1-6, with a weak D call TRBD1 (6 bases). Deletions cut 4 bases from V and 11 bases from J, with 19 bases between. The germline V gene has CDR1 SGDLS and CDR2 YYNGEE. This CDR3 is built from 15 residues. CDR3: CASSPEGWGQAPLHF. The CDR3 region has the DNA TGTGCCAGCAGCCCAGAGGGCTGGGGGCAAGCACCCCTCCACTTT.

V usage is TRBV3-1 (or the pseudogene TRBV3-2) and J usage is TRBJ1-1; D ambiguous. Looked up from germline, CDR1 is LGHDT and CDR2 is YNNKEL (reference sequence). The V and J ends lost 5 bases and 0 bases respectively, with 7 bases between them. The CDR3 totals 13 residues. CDR3 loop: CASSLNMNTEAFF. CDR3 bases: TGTGCCAGCAGCTTAAACATGAACACTGAAGCTTTCTTT.

The chain joins TRBV5-1 to TRBJ1-2; the D gene is possibly TRBD1 (5 bases). V was clipped by 1 base and J by 7 bases, with 11 bases between them. The germline gives CDR1 SGHRS, CDR2 YFSETQ. The CDR3 sequence is 13 residues long. The CDR3 region has the DNA TGCGCCAGCAGCTTGCTAGGGGAGGGTGGCTACACCTTC. This sequence encodes CASSLLGEGGYTF. The full variable domain, rest sourced from reference TRBV5-1 and TRBJ1-2, is KAGVTQTPRYLIKTRGQQVTLSCSPISGHRSVSWYQQTPGQGLQFLFEYFSETQRNKGNFPGRFSGRQFSNSRSEMNVSTLELGDSALYLCASSLLGEGGYTFGSGTRLTVV.

The rearrangement joins TRBV7-2 to TRBJ2-7; TRBD2 aligns across 9 bases. CDR3 length: 17 residues. In germline, CDR1 is SGHTA, CDR2 FQGNSA. Trimming removed 4 bases from V and 2 bases from J; junction bases left unmatched: 12. The CDR3 nucleotides read TGTGCCAGCAGCTCACACCCGCCCAGCGGGGGGACCTACGAGCAGTACTTC. It encodes CASSSHPPSGGTYEQYF.

The V gene is TRBV19, the J gene TRBJ1-1; D is uncertain. Trimming stripped 10 bases from V and 0 bases from J, with 15 bases between. Germline V gives CDR1 LNHDA, CDR2 SQIVND (reference sequence). CDR3 length equals 14 residues. In DNA form, the CDR3 reads TGTGCCACCCAACCGCACCCTATGAACACTGAAGCTTTCTTT. Amino acid sequence: CATQPHPMNTEAFF.